This paragraph covers one TCR beta chain sequence. The PCR contained 60 Vbeta and 13 Jbeta primers. Clones were read by immunoSEQ multiplex PCR, and TCRdb kept only the in-frame ones, dropping some. The sample carries about 130,000 clones, around 71% recorded once. The sample originates from a study of cytomegalovirus exposure and HLA in healthy donors. The CDR3 is 15 residues long. Germline CDR1 reads PRHDT; CDR2 reads FYEKMQ (reference sequence). V gave up 3 bases and J gave up 6 bases; unmatched junction bases: 5. The V and J genes are TRBV13 and TRBJ1-3; 10 bases align to TRBD1. The sequenced sample was PBMCs. This sequence was found in a woman aged 55-70 years in good health and CMV-seropositive. The CDR3 DNA reads as TGTGCCAGCAGCTTGGGACAGGGGAATCTAAACACCATATATTTT. This codes for CASSLGQGNLNTIYF.